The present T cell receptor (beta chain) was sequenced within a study of T cell changes during pregnancy in multiple sclerosis. CDR1 and CDR2 from the germline V gene are KGHSH and LQKENI. The CDR3 extends over 14 amino acids. Trimming took off 0 bases at V and 10 bases at J, with 15 bases between the two ends. Generated by immunoSEQ multiplex PCR, the TCRdb table keeps only in-frame clones and is missing some. The sample consists of tens of thousands of clones, about 92% of them appearing once. The source is a female donor with multiple sclerosis, enrolled in a pregnancy study. The V and J genes are TRBV18 and TRBJ1-2, with D possibly matching TRBD1 (5 bases). This specimen was peripheral blood, taken in the first trimester of pregnancy. Here the CDR3 DNA reads TGTGCCAGCTCACCACCGGGGCAGGCTTTAGACTACACCTTC. Its translation: CASSPPGQALDYTF.